Listed below are T cell receptor beta chains from one sample, sequenced in a study of radiation and T cells in renal cell carcinoma. Using immunoSEQ multiplex PCR, the repertoire was profiled, and TCRdb retains in-frame clones only, with some absent. The table has some 130,000 clones, about 81% seen once. The sample here was blood, taken from a patient whose treatment included radiotherapy and nephrectomy. The receptors here all came from a woman between 55 and 75 years old with renal cell carcinoma. The CDR3 runs from the conserved cysteine through the conserved F or W. Each record gives: D gene, J gene, V gene, clone size, CDR3 protein, CDR3 DNA. D genes are given only for firm matches. The listing skips clone size in some rows; elsewhere it reads once, few, many or a size class.

-	TRBJ1-5	TRBV29-1	once	CSVWAGGNQPQHF	TGCAGCGTTTGGGCCGGGGGCAATCAGCCCCAGCATTTT
-	TRBJ1-6	TRBV2	-	CASRTAPNSPLHF	TGTGCCAGCAGGACCGCCCCCAATTCACCCCTCCACTTT
-	TRBJ2-6	TRBV9	-	CASSVGAGRFSGANVLTF	TGTGCCAGCAGCGTAGGGGCAGGGAGGTTCTCTGGGGCCAACGTCCTGACTTTC
-	TRBJ1-3	TRBV18	-	CASSPPADGNTIYF	TGTGCCAGCTCACCACCAGCAGACGGAAACACCATATATTTT
TRBD1	TRBJ2-2	TRBV4-3	-	CASSQDRATGTNTGELFF	TGCGCCAGCAGCCAAGATAGGGCGACAGGGACGAACACCGGGGAGCTGTTTTTT
TRBD2	TRBJ2-7	TRBV9	-	CASSVGPPGLAGYEQYF	TGTGCCAGCAGCGTAGGCCCCCCGGGACTAGCGGGCTACGAGCAGTACTTC
-	TRBJ1-5	TRBV27	-	CASSLGGSNQPQHF	TGTGCCAGCAGTTTGGGGGGAAGCAATCAGCCCCAGCATTTT
-	TRBJ1-3	TRBV21-1	-	CASSKEGQGNSGNTIYF	TGTGCCAGCAGCAAAGAGGGACAGGGCAACTCTGGAAACACCATATATTTT
-	TRBJ2-7	TRBV2	-	CASTFYGGREQYF	TGTGCCAGCACCTTCTATGGGGGGCGAGAGCAGTACTTC
TRBD1	TRBJ1-2	TRBV2	-	CASSDLDRNGYTF	TGTGCCAGCAGTGATCTGGACAGGAATGGCTACACCTTC
-	TRBJ2-1	TRBV29-1	-	CSVEETGSSYNEQFF	TGCAGCGTTGAAGAGACAGGCAGCTCCTACAATGAGCAGTTCTTC
TRBD1	TRBJ1-2	TRBV16	-	CASSQSGGTGDYGYTF	TGTGCCAGCAGCCAATCAGGTGGGACAGGGGACTATGGCTACACCTTC
-	TRBJ2-7	TRBV4-3	-	CASSQELSREQYF	TGCGCCAGCAGCCAAGAACTCAGCCGCGAGCAGTACTTC
-	TRBJ1-2	TRBV6-5	-	CASRFSAGDYGYTF	TGTGCCAGCCGGTTTTCGGCTGGGGACTATGGCTACACCTTC
-	TRBJ2-7	TRBV4-1	-	CASSQEWSYEQYF	TGCGCCAGCAGCCAAGAGTGGTCCTACGAGCAGTACTTC
-	TRBJ1-4	TRBV6-5	few	CASSPRASNEKLFF	TGTGCCAGCAGTCCCAGGGCATCGAATGAAAAACTGTTTTTT
-	TRBJ1-2	TRBV5-6	-	CASSPDGAYGYTF	TGTGCCAGCAGCCCGGACGGGGCCTATGGCTACACCTTC